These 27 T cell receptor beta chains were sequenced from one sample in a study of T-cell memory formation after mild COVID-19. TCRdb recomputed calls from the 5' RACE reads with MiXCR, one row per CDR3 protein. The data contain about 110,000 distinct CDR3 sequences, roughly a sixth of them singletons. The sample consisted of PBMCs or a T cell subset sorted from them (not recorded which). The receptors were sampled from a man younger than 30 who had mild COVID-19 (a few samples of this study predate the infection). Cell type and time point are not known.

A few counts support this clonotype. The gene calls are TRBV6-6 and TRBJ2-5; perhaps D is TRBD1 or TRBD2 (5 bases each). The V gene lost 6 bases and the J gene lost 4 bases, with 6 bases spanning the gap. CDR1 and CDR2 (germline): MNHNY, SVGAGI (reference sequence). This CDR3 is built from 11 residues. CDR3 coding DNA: TGTGCCAGCAGGGGGACAGAGACCCAGTACTTC. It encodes CASRGTETQYF.

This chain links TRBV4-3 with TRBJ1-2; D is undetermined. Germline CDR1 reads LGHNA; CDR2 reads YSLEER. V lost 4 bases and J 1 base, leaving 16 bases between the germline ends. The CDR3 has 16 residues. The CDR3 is CASSPTPPPVNYGYTF. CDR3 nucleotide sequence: TGCGCCAGCAGCCCCACTCCGCCCCCGGTTAACTATGGCTACACCTTC.

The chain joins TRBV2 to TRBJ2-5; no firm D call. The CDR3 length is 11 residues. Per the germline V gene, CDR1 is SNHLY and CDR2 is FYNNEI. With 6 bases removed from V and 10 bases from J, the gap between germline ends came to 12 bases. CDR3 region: CASSAPPGQYF. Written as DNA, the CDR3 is TGTGCCAGCAGCGCCCCCCCGGGCCAGTACTTC.

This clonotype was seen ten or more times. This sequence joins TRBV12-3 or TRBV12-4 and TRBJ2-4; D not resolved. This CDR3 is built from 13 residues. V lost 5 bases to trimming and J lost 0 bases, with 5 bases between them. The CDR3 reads CASSLLAKNIQYF. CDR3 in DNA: TGTGCCAGCAGTCTATTAGCCAAAAACATTCAGTACTTC.

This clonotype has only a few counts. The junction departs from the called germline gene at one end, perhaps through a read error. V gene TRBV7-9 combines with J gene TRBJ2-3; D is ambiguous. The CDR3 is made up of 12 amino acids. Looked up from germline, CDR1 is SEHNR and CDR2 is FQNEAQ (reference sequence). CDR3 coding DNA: TGTGCCAGCAGCTCTAGTTCAGAGACGCAGTATTTT. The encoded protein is CASSSSSETQYF.

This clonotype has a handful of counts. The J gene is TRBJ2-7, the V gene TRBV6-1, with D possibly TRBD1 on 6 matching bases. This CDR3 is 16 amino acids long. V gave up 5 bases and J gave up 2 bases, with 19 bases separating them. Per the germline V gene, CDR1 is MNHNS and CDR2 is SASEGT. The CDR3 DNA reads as TGTGCCAGCAGTCTGGGGACGTTGCAGGGGCCCTACGAGCAGTACTTC. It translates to CASSLGTLQGPYEQYF.

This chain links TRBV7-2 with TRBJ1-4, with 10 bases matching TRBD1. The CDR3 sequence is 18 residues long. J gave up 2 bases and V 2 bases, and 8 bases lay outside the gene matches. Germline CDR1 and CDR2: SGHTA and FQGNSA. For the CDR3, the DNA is TGTGCCAGCAGCTTAAGGAGACAGGGGGCGCTTACTAATGAAAAACTGTTTTTT. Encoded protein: CASSLRRQGALTNEKLFF.

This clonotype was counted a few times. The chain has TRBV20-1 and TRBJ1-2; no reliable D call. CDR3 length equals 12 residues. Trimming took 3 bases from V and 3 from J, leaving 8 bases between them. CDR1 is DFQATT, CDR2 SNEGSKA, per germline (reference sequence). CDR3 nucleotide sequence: TGCAGTGCTAGGGGTAGGGACTATGGCTACACCTTC. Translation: CSARGRDYGYTF.

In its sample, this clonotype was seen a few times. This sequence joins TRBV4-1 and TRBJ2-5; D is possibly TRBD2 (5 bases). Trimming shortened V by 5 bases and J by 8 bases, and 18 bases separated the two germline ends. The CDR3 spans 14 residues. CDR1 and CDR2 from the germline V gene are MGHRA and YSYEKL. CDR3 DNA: TGCGCCAGCAGCTTCGGACTTGGTCCAGATACCCAGTACTTC. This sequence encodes CASSFGLGPDTQYF.

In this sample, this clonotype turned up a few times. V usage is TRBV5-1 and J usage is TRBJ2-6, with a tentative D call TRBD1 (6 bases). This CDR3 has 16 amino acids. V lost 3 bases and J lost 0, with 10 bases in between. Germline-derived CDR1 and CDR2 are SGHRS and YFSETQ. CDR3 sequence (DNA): TGCGCCAGCAGCTCCGGACAGAGCTCTGGGGCCAACGTCCTGACTTTC. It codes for CASSSGQSSGANVLTF.

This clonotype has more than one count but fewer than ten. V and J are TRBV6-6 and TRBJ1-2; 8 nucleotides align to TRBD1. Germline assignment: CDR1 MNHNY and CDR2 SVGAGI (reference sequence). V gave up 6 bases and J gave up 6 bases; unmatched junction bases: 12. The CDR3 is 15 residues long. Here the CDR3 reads CASSQDRGGIHGYTF. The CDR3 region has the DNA TGTGCCAGCAGCCAAGACAGGGGAGGAATCCATGGCTACACCTTC.

CDR3 DNA sequence: TGTGCCAGCAGCTGGGGAATGAACACTGAAGCTTTCTTT. Residues: CASSWGMNTEAFF. V and J are TRBV7-9 and TRBJ1-1; D gene unclear. This CDR3 region has 13 residues. CDR1 is SEHNR and CDR2 is FQNEAQ in the germline V gene (reference sequence). V gave up 4 bases and J gave up 0 bases, with 6 bases separating them.

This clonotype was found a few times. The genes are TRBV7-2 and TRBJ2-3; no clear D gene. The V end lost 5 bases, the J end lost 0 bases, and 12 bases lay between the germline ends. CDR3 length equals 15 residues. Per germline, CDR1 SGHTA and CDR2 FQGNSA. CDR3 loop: CASSPVALSTDTQYF. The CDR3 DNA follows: TGTGCCAGCAGCCCTGTGGCCCTTAGCACAGATACGCAGTATTTT.

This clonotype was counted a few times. The CDR3 loop is CATQPGTAPGGYTF. The DNA for the CDR3 is TGTGCCACCCAACCGGGGACGGCGCCGGGTGGCTACACCTTC. The chain employs TRBV6-1 and TRBJ1-2; the D gene is possibly TRBD1 (5 bases). Germline V gives CDR1 MNHNS, CDR2 SASEGT. The CDR3 has 14 residues. With 10 bases removed from V and 7 bases from J, the gap between germline ends came to 22 bases.

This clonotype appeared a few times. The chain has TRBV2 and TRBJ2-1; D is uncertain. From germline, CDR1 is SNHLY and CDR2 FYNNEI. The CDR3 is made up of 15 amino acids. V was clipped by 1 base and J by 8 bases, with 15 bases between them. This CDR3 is CASSEDSEHGYEQFF. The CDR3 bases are TGTGCCAGCAGTGAAGACTCCGAGCATGGCTATGAGCAGTTCTTC.

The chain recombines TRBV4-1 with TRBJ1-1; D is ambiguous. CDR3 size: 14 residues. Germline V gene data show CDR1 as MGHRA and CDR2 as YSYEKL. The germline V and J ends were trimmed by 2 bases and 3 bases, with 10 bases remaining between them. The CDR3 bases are TGCGCCAGCAGCCAAAGGGTTCTGGACACTGAAGCTTTCTTT. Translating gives CASSQRVLDTEAFF.

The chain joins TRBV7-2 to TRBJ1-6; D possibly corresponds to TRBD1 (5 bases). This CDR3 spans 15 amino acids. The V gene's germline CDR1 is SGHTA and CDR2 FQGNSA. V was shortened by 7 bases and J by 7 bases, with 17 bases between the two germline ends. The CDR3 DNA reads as TGTGCCAGCACCCGAAAGGTTACAGGAAATTCACCCCTCCACTTT. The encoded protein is CASTRKVTGNSPLHF.

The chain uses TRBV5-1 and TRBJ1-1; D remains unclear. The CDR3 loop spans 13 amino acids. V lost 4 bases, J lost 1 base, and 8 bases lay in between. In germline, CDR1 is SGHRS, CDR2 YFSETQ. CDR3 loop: CASSGTQNTEAFF. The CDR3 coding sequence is TGCGCCAGCAGCGGAACACAGAACACTGAAGCTTTCTTT.

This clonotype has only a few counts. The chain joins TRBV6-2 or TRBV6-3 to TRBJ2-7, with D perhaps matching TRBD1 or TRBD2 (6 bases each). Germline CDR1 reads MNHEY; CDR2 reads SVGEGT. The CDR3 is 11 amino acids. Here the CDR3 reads CASSNGGHRTV. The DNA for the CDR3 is TGTGCCAGCAGTAACGGGGGACACCGAACGGTC.

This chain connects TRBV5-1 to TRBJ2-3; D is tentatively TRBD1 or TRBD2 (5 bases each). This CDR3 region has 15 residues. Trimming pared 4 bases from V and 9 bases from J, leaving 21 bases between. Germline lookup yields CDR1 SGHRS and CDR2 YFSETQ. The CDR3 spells CASSLGTIPISTQYF. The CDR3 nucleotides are TGCGCCAGCAGCCTCGGGACCATACCGATTAGCACGCAGTATTTT.

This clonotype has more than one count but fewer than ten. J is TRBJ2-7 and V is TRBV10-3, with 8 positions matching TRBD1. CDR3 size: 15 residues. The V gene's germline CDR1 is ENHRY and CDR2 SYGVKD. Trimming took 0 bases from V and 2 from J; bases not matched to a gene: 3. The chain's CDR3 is CAISESQGAAYEQYF. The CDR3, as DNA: TGTGCCATCAGTGAGTCGCAGGGGGCTGCCTACGAGCAGTACTTC.

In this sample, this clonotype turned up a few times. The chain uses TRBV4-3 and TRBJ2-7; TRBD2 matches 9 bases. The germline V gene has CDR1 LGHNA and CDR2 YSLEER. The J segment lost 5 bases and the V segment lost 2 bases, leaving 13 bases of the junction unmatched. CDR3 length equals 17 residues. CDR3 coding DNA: TGCGCCAGCAGCCAACAGCTAGGCAGCGGGGGGATGAACGAGCAGTACTTC. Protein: CASSQQLGSGGMNEQYF.

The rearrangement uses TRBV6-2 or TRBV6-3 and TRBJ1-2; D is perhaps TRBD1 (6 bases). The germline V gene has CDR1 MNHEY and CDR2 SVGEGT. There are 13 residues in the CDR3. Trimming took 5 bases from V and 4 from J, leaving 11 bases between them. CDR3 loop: CASSPGTSYGYTF. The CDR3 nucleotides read TGTGCCAGCAGTCCCGGGACATCCTATGGCTACACCTTC.

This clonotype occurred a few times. This CDR3 reads CASSAGGQGFDEQYF. The DNA of the CDR3 is TGTGCCAGCAGCGCGGGGGGACAGGGGTTCGACGAGCAGTACTTC. This rearrangement joins TRBV9 to TRBJ2-7; the match to TRBD1 covers 10 bases. The germline gives CDR1 SGDLS, CDR2 YYNGEE. With V trimmed by 3 bases and J by 5 bases, 8 bases remained unmatched. The CDR3 is 15 amino acids.

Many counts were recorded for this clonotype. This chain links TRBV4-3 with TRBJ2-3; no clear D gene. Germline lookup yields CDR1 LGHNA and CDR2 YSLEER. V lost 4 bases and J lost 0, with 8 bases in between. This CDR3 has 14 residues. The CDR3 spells CASSRQVSTDTQYF. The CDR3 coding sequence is TGCGCCAGCAGCCGTCAGGTTAGCACAGATACGCAGTATTTT.

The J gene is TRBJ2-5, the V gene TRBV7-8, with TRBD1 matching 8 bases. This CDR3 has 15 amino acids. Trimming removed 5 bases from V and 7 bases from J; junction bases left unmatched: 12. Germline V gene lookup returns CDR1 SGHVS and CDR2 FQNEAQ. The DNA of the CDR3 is TGTGCCAGCAGCCTGGAAGGACAGGGACGTGGGACCCAGTACTTC. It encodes CASSLEGQGRGTQYF.

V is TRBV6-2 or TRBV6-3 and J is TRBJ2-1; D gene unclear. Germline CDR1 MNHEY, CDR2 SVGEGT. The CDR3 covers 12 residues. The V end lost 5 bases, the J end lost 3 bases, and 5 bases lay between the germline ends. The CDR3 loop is CASSKYYNEQFF. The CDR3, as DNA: TGTGCCAGCAGTAAGTACTACAATGAGCAGTTCTTC.